This T cell receptor (beta chain) was obtained from a study of blood T cell repertoires in COVID-19. Original methodology: Scientists estimated how many nucleated cells there were by amplifying reference gene primers. Profiling relied on immunoSEQ multiplex PCR, and the TCRdb table lists in-frame clones only, not all of them. The DNA gave D and trimming, while V, J and clone size come from that table. The sample shows 160,000 or so clones, approximately 87% of them seen only once. The length of the CDR3 is 14 residues. Germline CDR1 reads LNHNV; CDR2 reads YYDKDF (reference sequence). Deletions cut 0 bases from V and 2 bases from J, with 8 bases between.

Sequencing input: peripheral blood. This clonotype was sampled from a woman aged 70 to 79 with COVID-19, enrolled during active disease. The V and J genes are TRBV15 and TRBJ2-7, with D perhaps matching TRBD1 (6 bases). CDR3 amino acids: CATSRDRGPYEQYF. The DNA for the CDR3 is TGTGCCACCAGCAGAGACAGGGGCCCCTACGAGCAGTACTTC.